This TCR beta chain was sequenced in a study of blood T cell repertoires in COVID-19. CDR3 size: 15 residues. Germline lookup yields CDR1 MNHEY and CDR2 SVGAGI. Trimming pared 0 bases from V and 6 bases from J, leaving 13 bases between. TCRdb keeps only in-frame clones here, not all; method: immunoSEQ multiplex PCR. In the table there are approximately 210,000 clones, around 80% of which are singletons. The chain employs TRBV6-5 and TRBJ2-3, with D tentatively TRBD2 (5 bases). This TCR was recovered from a middle-aged woman with acute or convalescent COVID-19. The sequencing input was peripheral blood. Written as DNA, the CDR3 is TGTGCCAGCAGTTACTCAGGCCGGGGAAGGGATACGCAGTATTTT. Its protein product is CASSYSGRGRDTQYF.